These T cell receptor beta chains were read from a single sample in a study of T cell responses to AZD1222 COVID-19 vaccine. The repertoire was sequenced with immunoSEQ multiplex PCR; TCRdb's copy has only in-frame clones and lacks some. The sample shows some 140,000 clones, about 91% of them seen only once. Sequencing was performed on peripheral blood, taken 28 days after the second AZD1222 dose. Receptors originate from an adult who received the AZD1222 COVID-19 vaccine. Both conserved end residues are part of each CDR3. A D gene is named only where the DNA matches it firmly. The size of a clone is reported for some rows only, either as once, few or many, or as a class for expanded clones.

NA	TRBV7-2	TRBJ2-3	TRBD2	TGTGCCAGCAGCCCGGGGCGGACTAGCGGAGGGGATACGCAGTATTTT	CASSPGRTSGGDTQYF
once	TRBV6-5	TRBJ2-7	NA	TGTGCCTCCGGAAGGATCTCCTACGAGCAGTACTTC	CASGRISYEQYF
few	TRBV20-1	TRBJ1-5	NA	TGCAGTGCTAGTTTAGGCGGTACGGTTAGCAATCAGCCCCAGCATTTT	CSASLGGTVSNQPQHF
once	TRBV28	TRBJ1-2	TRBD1	TGTGCCAGCAGTCTCGGGACAGGTGGCTACACCTTC	CASSLGTGGYTF
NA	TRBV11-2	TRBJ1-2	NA	TGTGCCAGCAGCTTAGATGGGACTTTTGGCCGCTACACCTTC	CASSLDGTFGRYTF
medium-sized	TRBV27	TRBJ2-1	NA	TGTGCCAGCAGCTGGACTGGCCGGGGCGATGAGCAGTTCTTC	CASSWTGRGDEQFF
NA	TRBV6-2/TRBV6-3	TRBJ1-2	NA	TGTGCCAGCAGCATCGACGGCAACTATGGCTACACCTTC	CASSIDGNYGYTF
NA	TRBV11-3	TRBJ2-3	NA	TGTGCCAGCAGCTTAGAAGGGACTGGGCTAGATACGCAGTATTTT	CASSLEGTGLDTQYF
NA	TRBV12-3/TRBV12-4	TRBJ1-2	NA	TGTGCCAGCAGTTCCCAGGGAGTTGCTGGCTACACCTTC	CASSSQGVAGYTF
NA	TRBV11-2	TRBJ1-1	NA	TGTGCCAGCAGCAGAACAAGCATGAACACTGAAGCTTTCTTT	CASSRTSMNTEAFF
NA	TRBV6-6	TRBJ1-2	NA	TGTGCCAGCAGTGAGGGCGTAAACTATGGCTACACCTTC	CASSEGVNYGYTF
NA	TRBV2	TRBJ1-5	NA	TGTGCCAGCAGTGCCGGGTTCGCAGGGCAGCCCCAGCATTTT	CASSAGFAGQPQHF
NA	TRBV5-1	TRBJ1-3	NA	TGCGCCAGCAGCTATTCCGGGGGGATCGGAACTGGAAACACCATATATTTT	CASSYSGGIGTGNTIYF
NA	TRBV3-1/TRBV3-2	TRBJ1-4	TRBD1	TGTGCCAGCAGCCAAGTGTTGACAGGGGGCCCCCTACGCAAAAAACTGTTTTTT	CASSQVLTGGPLRKKLFF
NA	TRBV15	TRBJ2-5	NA	TGTGCCACCACGGCGGGCCGTCAAGGGACCCAGTACTTC	CATTAGRQGTQYF
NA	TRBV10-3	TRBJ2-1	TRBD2	TGTGCCATCAGTGAGTACACTAGCGGGAGGGTCGGAGTATACGAGCAGTTCTTC	CAISEYTSGRVGVYEQFF
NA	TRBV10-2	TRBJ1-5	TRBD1	TGCGCCAGCAGTGGGGACAGTTTTAATCAGCCCCAGCATTTT	CASSGDSFNQPQHF
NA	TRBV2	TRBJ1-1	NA	TGTGCCAGCAGGGGGGATGGGGCCACTGAAGCTTTCTTT	CASRGDGATEAFF
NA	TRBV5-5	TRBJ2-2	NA	TGTGCCAGCAGCTTGTGGGGCTCGGAGCTGTTTTTT	CASSLWGSELFF
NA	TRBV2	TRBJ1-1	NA	TGTGCCAACTCCAGGGAGATGAACACTGAAGCTTTCTTT	CANSREMNTEAFF
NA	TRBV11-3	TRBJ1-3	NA	TGTGCCAGCAGACTAGCTTGGGATTCTGGAAACACCATATATTTT	CASRLAWDSGNTIYF
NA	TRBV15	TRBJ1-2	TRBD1	TGTGCCACCAGCAGAGGAACGGGACAGGGAAACTATGGCTACACCTTC	CATSRGTGQGNYGYTF
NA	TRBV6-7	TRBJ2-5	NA	TGTGCCAGCAGTTACCAGGTGGCAGGGATCTTCGGGAAGGACCAAGAGACCCAGTACTTC	CASSYQVAGIFGKDQETQYF
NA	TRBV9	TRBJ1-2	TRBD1	TGTGCCAGCAGCGTTACAGGGGGCAAGTTCGGCTACACCTTC	CASSVTGGKFGYTF
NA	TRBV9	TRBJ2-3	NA	TGTGCCAGCAGCGCGGGACTCACAGATACGCAGTATTTT	CASSAGLTDTQYF
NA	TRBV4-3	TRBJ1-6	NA	TGCGCCAGCAGCCAAGATCCGGGGATCTCCTATAATTCACCCCTCCACTTT	CASSQDPGISYNSPLHF
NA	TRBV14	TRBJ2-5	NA	TGTGCCAGCAGCCAAGGACAGTTGGGAGAGACCCAGTACTTC	CASSQGQLGETQYF
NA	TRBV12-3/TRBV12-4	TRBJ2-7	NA	TGTGCCAGCAGTTTCGTTGCTTACGAGCAGTACTTC	CASSFVAYEQYF
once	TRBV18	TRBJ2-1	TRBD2	TGTGCCAGCTCAACACTAGCGGGACCCAATGAGCAGTTCTTC	CASSTLAGPNEQFF
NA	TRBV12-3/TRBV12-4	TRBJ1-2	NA	TGTGCCAGCAGTTCCCGGGGGGGCTATGGCTACACCTTC	CASSSRGGYGYTF
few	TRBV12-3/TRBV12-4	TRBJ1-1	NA	TGTGCCAGCCGAGCCGGGGGATGGCGTGAAGCTTTCTTT	CASRAGGWREAFF
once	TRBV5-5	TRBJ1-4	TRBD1	TGTGCCAGCAGCTTGGAAGGACAGGGGCATGAAAAACTGTTTTTT	CASSLEGQGHEKLFF
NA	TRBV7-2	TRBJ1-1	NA	TGTGCCAGCAGCCTTGACGGGGGGGCAGGCACTGAAGCTTTCTTT	CASSLDGGAGTEAFF
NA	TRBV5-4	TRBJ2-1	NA	TGTGCCAGCAGCTTGGCCATTGGTAGTAGCTCCCATGAGCAGTTCTTC	CASSLAIGSSSHEQFF
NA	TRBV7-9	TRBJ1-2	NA	TGTGCCAGCAGCGATATCCGGGAAAAATGGCATGGCTACACCTTC	CASSDIREKWHGYTF
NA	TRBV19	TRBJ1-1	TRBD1	TGTGCCAGTAGTATCCGGGACAGGAGTGAAGCTTTCTTT	CASSIRDRSEAFF
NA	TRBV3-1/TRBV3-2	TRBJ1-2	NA	TGTGCCAGCAGCCCCAGAACAGGTCCCTATGGCTACACCTTC	CASSPRTGPYGYTF
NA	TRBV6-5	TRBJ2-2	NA	TGTGCCAGCAGTTACTCTTCTCGGTGGACCGGGGAGCTGTTTTTT	CASSYSSRWTGELFF
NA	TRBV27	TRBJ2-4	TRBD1	TGTGCCAGCAGGGGGACAGGGCCGTCCTGGTACTTC	CASRGTGPSWYF
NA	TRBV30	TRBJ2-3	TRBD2	TGTGCCTGGAGTGTACCTGGGGGGGTAACAGATACGCAGTATTTT	CAWSVPGGVTDTQYF
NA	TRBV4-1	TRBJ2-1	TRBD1	TGCGCCAGCAGCCAAGAGCGACAGGGGGCCTTGGATGAGCAGTTCTTC	CASSQERQGALDEQFF
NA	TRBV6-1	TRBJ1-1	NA	TGTGCCAGCAGTGAAGTTCCGGACCTACGGGCGGACACTGAAGCTTTCTTT	CASSEVPDLRADTEAFF
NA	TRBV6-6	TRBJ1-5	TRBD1	TGTGCCACCTACGCGGACAGGGCTTTCCCCAATCAGCCCCAGCATTTT	CATYADRAFPNQPQHF